This record concerns one T cell receptor (beta chain) sequence. Its specificity is unknown. The source of the sample is a study of cytomegalovirus exposure and HLA in healthy donors. V shed 3 bases, J shed 0 bases, and the junction held 6 bases outside the gene matches. The CDR3 consists of 16 residues. CDR1 MDHEN and CDR2 SYDVKM come from the germline V gene. PCR amplification relied on 60 Vbeta primers (plus 13 Jbeta primers). Profiling relied on immunoSEQ multiplex PCR, and the TCRdb table lists in-frame clones only, not all of them. The table lists around 130,000 clones, around 78% of them singletons. Points from the study as a whole: Published work reported that the classifier diagnosed cytomegalovirus status with high specificity and sensitivity. Several top significant clusters appeared, in a later analysis, to be linked to common viral pathogens. Indistinguishability led to the exclusion of some V segments, TRBV6-2 and TRBV6-3 included.

Donors were ostensibly healthy at sampling, although undocumented immune exposures were probable. The material sequenced was PBMCs. This chain uses TRBV28 with TRBJ2-3; 7 nucleotides match TRBD1. The clonotype comes from a woman aged 45-65 years in good health and CMV-seronegative. The CDR3 DNA follows: TGTGCCAGCAGTTTGTGGGACAGTTGGAGCACAGATACGCAGTATTTT. The encoded protein is CASSLWDSWSTDTQYF.